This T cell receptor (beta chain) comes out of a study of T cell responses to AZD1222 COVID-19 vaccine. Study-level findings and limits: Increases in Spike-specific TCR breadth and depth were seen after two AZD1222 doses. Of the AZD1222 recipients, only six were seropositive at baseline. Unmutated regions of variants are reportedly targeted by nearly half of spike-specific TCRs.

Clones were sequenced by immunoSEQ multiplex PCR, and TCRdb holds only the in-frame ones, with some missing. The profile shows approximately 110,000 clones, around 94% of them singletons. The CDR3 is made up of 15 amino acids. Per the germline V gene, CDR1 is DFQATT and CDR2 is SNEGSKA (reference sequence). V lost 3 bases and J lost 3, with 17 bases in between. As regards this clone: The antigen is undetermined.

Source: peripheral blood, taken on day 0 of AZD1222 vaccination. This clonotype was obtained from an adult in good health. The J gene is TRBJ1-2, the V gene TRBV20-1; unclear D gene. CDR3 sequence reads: CSASSSMGIDYGYTF. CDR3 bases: TGCAGTGCTAGTTCTTCGATGGGTATTGACTATGGCTACACCTTC.